This note documents a single T cell receptor (beta chain) sequence. Its cognate antigen is unknown. The record originates from a study of Graves' ophthalmopathy and Graves' hyperthyroidism. Across the whole study: Stable hyperthyroidism denotes an absence of ophthalmopathy throughout 18 months of follow-up.

Transcripts of RNA were the source for amplifying TCR beta CDR3 regions. First-round RT-PCR relied on HTBI primers, and a second-round multiplex PCR came next. From the multiplex PCR reads, TCRdb called clonotypes with MiXCR, one entry per CDR3 protein. The table records approximately 1.2 million distinct CDR3 sequences, 35% to 40% of them present only once. The CDR3 spans 14 residues. Trimming shortened V by 3 bases and J by 2 bases, and 5 bases separated the two germline ends. Researchers turned away patients with other autoimmune diseases, uncontrolled infections, pregnancy or lactation. Study-level results: Detection in blood was also observed for most expanded thyroid clonotypes above 0.001 frequency.

The chain joins TRBV12-3 or TRBV12-4 to TRBJ2-6; D unresolved. The sequencing sample was made of peripheral blood or thyroid tissue (not recorded which). The TCR was taken from an adult man with Graves' hyperthyroidism. CDR3 nucleotide sequence: TGTGCCAGCAGTTTTGACACTGGGGCCAACGTCCTGACTTTC. Its protein product is CASSFDTGANVLTF.